The following is a T cell receptor beta chain sequence with its context. This entry belongs to a study of blood T cell repertoires in COVID-19. Study context: Samples of COVID-19 (acute and convalescent) were obtained from the United States, Italy and Spain.

Germline lookup yields CDR1 KGHDR and CDR2 SFDVKD. Between the trimmed V and J ends, which lost 1 base and 5 bases, there was a span of 13 bases. The CDR3 has 16 amino acids. The method was immunoSEQ multiplex PCR; TCRdb's version includes in-frame clones alone and lacks a portion of them. The sample consists of about 230,000 clones, around 83% of them appearing once. The chain has TRBV24-1 and TRBJ2-2, with D possibly matching TRBD1 (6 bases). The TCR sequence derives from a man aged 80 or over with acute or convalescent COVID-19. The specimen was peripheral blood. For the CDR3, the DNA is TGTGCCACCAGTGATTTAGGGGTCCAGGGGACCGGGGAGCTGTTTTTT. Translation: CATSDLGVQGTGELFF.